This TCR beta chain was recorded in a study of blood T cell repertoires in COVID-19 (dated by TCRdb to about 2020). Looking at the study overall: Samples covering the acute and convalescent phases of COVID-19 were provided by collaborators in the United States, Italy and Spain. The prospective study material was composed of cDNA or gDNA derived from T cells, B-cell-depleted T cells, or PBMCs. Subjects who had been exposed to COVID-19, were actively infected with it, or had recovered from it provided the deeply sampled blood TCRbeta repertoires that made up the dataset. The repertoires were made available in a free public database intended to serve as a resource for research on the immune response to SARS-CoV-2. The samples were drawn from the first 160 participants of the ongoing ImmuneRACE study and from roughly 1,300 subjects provided by 6 global collaborators. The sample metadata nearly always contained a de-identified subject ID, COVID-19 status, age in years and sex. HLA class I and class II types, where available, came from metadata supplied by the sample provider rather than from assay-based typing. Paper-wide results and their limitations: The amount of clinical and demographic metadata varied by source and participant and was provided uncurated.

Participants in the prospective study were enrolled through a virtual design, were aged roughly 18 to 100 years, and lived in 24 United States geographic areas. Cohort assignment in the prospective study relied on participant-reported clinical history from a screening survey and a study questionnaire. A participant counted as exposed if, within 2 weeks of entering the study, that participant had been in contact with someone who had a PCR-confirmed or clinician-diagnosed COVID-19 case. Mobile phlebotomists in the prospective study collected whole blood, serum and a nasopharyngeal or oropharyngeal swab from every participant. Prospective study participants could optionally give additional blood draws and questionnaires over an approximately 2-month period. Blood samples from the prospective study were shipped frozen or at room temperature prior to DNA extraction. TCRbeta CDR3 regions were amplified from genomic DNA by means of the immunoSEQ Assay, a bias-controlled multiplex PCR. The authors' pipeline ran thus. The number of nucleated cells in each sample was estimated from the amplification of reference gene primers within the assay. To quantify the absolute abundance of each unique TCRbeta CDR3 rearrangement, sequence reads were collapsed and filtered. Productive Simpson clonality was computed per sample as the square root of Simpson's diversity index over productive rearrangements. As stored in TCRdb, this immuneACCESS dataset retains in-frame rearrangements with V and J assigned. A fraction of the clones does not appear; measured against another copy, unresolved V genes explain less than half of the discrepancy, and the remainder lacks a known reason. V and J calls and clone size follow that table, whereas D and trimming were derived from the DNA. This sample holds 150,000 to 200,000 clones; over 80% were observed only once. Of the sample, approximately 5.1% falls within the top ten clones.

The germline V gene supplies CDR1 SGDLS and CDR2 YYNGEE. The CDR3 runs 13 residues from the cysteine to the phenylalanine. The only DNA kept is the CDR3, 39 bases in frame from the first base. V sheds 0 bases and J sheds 1 base, leaving 4 bases between their ends. Concerning this clone: Which antigen it targets is not known. Base qualities are not provided; no much larger clone lies one nucleotide away. Distinct nucleotide sequences in the sample also encode this CDR3.

The TCR was taken from a man in his 70s who had been exposed to COVID-19. The source material was PBMCs or T cells enriched from blood (not recorded which). The chain was built from TRBV9 and TRBJ1-1; the D gene remains uncertain. The CDR3 amino acid sequence is: CASSVAGNTEAFF. The base sequence is TGTGCCAGCAGCGTAGCGGGGAACACTGAAGCTTTCTTT. Beyond the CDR3, the reference TRBV9 and TRBJ1-1 genes provide the residues; the full variable domain reads: DSGVTQTPKHLITATGQRVTLRCSPRSGDLSVYWYQQSLDQGLQFLIQYYNGEERAKGNILERFSAQQFPDLHSELNLSSLELGDSALYFCASSVAGNTEAFFGQGTRLTVV.